The TCR beta chain described here comes from a study of a mutant IDH1 vaccine in newly diagnosed glioma. Study in general: First vaccine doses came 4-6 weeks after radiotherapy alone, or with temozolomide cycles.

As for time point: week 11, during vaccination. Every vaccination contained 300 ug of the mutant IDH1 20-mer peptide and was paired with topical imiquimod. Those who donated had recent WHO grade 3 or 4 IDH1-mutant, ATRX-lost astrocytomas. TCRdb's table, derived via immunoSEQ multiplex PCR, lists solely in-frame clones and lacks some. The profile shows more than 50,000 clones, 75% to 85% of them singletons. Concerning this clone: Its antigen is currently unknown.

Study observations and caveats: Immune responses induced by the vaccine were seen in 80% to 95% of patients, spanning multiple MHC alleles.

Germline V lookup: CDR1 SGHRS, CDR2 YFSETQ. The CDR3 runs 14 residues. V lost 4 bases to trimming and J lost 8 bases; unmatched junction nucleotides: 7. This TCR was recovered from a man aged 50-60 years with glioma. The chain combines TRBV5-1 with TRBJ1-2; the match to TRBD1 covers 11 bases. The specimen comprised PBMCs, sampled from a glioma patient whose treatment included an IDH1 peptide vaccine. The CDR3 DNA reads TGCGCCAGCAGCCCCGGACAGGGGGCTTGGGGCTACACCTTC. Amino acids: CASSPGQGAWGYTF.